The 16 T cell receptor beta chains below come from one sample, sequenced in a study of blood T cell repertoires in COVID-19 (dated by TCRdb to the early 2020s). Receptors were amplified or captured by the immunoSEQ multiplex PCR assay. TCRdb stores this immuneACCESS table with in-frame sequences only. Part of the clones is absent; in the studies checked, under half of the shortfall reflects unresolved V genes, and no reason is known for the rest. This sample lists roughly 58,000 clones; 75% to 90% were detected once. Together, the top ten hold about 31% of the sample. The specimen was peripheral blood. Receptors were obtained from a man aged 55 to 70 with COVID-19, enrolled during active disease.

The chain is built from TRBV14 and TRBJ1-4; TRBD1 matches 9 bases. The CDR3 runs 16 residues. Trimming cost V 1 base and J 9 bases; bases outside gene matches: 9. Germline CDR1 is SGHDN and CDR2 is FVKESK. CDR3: CASSQGPGTGNKKLFF. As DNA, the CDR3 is TGTGCCAGCAGCCAAGGTCCCGGGACAGGGAATAAAAAACTGTTTTTT.

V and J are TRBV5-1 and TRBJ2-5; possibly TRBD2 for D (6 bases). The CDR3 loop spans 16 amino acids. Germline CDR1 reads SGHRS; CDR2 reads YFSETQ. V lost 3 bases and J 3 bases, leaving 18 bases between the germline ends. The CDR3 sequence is CASSSGGGREEETQYF. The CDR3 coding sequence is TGCGCCAGCAGCTCAGGCGGTGGCAGGGAGGAAGAGACCCAGTACTTC.

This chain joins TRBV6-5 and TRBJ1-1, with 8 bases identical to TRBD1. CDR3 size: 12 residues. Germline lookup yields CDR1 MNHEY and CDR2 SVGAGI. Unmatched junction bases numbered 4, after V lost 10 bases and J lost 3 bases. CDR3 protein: CATRGPYTEAFF. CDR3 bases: TGTGCCACCAGGGGGCCTTACACTGAAGCTTTCTTT.

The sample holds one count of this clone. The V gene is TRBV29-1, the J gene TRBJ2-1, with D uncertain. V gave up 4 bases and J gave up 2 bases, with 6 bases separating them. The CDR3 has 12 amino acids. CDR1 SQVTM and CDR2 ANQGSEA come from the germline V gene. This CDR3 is CSVGDTYNEQFF. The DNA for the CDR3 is TGCAGCGTTGGCGATACCTACAATGAGCAGTTCTTC.

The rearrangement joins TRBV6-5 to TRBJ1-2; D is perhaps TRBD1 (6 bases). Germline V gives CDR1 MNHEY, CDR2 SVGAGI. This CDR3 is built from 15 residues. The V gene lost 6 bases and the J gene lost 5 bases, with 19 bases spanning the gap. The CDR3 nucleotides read TGTGCCAGCAGGCAAAACAAGGACAGCTTATATGGCTACACCTTC. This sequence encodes CASRQNKDSLYGYTF.

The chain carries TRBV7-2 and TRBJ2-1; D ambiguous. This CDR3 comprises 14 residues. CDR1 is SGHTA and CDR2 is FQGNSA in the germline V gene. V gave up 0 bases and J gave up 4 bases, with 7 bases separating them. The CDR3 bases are TGTGCCAGCAGCTTAGCGGCGGCATACAATGAGCAGTTCTTC. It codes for CASSLAAAYNEQFF. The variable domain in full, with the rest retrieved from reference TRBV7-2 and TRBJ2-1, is GAGVSQSPSNKVTEKGKDVELRCDPISGHTALYWYRQSLGQGLEFLIYFQGNSAPDKSGLPSDRFSAERTGGSVSTLTIQRTQQEDSAVYLCASSLAAAYNEQFFGPGTRLTVL.

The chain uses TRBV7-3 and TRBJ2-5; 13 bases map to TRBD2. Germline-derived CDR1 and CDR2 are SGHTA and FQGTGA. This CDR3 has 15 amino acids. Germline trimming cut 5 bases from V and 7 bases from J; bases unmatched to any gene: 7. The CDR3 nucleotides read TGTGCCAGCAGCCTCACTAGCGGGGGGGCCGGGACCCAGTACTTC. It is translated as CASSLTSGGAGTQYF.

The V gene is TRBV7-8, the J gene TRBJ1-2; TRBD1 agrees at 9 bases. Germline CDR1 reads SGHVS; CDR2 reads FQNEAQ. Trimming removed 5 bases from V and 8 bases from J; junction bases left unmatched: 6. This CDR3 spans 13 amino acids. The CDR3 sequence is CASSPRTGVGYTF. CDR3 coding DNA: TGTGCCAGCAGCCCTCGGACAGGGGTCGGCTACACCTTC.

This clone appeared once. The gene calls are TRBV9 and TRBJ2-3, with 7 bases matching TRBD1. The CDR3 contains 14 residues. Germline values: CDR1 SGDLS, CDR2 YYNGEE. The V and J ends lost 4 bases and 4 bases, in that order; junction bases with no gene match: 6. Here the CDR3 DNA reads TGTGCCAGCAGCCGGGACAGTGAACCAGATACGCAGTATTTT. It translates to CASSRDSEPDTQYF.

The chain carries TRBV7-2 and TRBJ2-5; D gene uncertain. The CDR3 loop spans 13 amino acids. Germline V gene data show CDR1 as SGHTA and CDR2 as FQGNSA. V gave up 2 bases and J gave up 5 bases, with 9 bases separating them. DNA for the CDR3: TGTGCCAGCAGCTTACCTAGTAGGGAGACCCAGTACTTC. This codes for CASSLPSRETQYF.

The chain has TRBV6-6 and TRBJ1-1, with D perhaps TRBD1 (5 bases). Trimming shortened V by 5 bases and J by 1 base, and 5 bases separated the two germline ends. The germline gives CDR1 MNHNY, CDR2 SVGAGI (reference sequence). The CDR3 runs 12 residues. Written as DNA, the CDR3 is TGTGCCAGCAGTGACAGGAACACTGAAGCTTTCTTT. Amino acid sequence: CASSDRNTEAFF.

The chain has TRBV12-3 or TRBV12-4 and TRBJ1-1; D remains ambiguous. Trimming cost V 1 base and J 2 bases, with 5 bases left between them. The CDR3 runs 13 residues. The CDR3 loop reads CASSLGHNTEAFF. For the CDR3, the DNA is TGTGCCAGCAGTTTAGGACACAACACTGAAGCTTTCTTT.

The CDR3 DNA follows: TGTGCCAGCAGCCTCCACCCAAGTAGCGGGACCAAATTTTACGAGCAGTACTTC. It specifies CASSLHPSSGTKFYEQYF. This rearrangement joins TRBV7-2 to TRBJ2-7; TRBD2 agrees at 8 bases. The CDR3 totals 18 residues. J lost 4 bases, V lost 5 bases, and 19 bases had no gene match. In germline, CDR1 is SGHTA, CDR2 FQGNSA. The variable domain in full, with the rest retrieved from reference TRBV7-2 and TRBJ2-7, is GAGVSQSPSNKVTEKGKDVELRCDPISGHTALYWYRQSLGQGLEFLIYFQGNSAPDKSGLPSDRFSAERTGGSVSTLTIQRTQQEDSAVYLCASSLHPSSGTKFYEQYFGPGTRLTVT.

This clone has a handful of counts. The CDR3 nucleotides are TGTGCCAGCAGCAAAGCCGGGGGGGCAAGCTACGAGCAGTACTTC. Translating gives CASSKAGGASYEQYF. The chain recombines TRBV21-1 with TRBJ2-7; the table's D call, TRBD2, was not checked against the DNA. TRBV21-1 is deemed a pseudogene. CDR3 length: 15 residues.

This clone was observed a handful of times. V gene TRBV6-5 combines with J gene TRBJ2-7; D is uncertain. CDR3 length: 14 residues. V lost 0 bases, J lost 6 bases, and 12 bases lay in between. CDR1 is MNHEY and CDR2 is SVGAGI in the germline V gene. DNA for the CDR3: TGTGCCAGCAGTTACTCCTCCTTAGGAGTCGAGCAGTACTTC. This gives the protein CASSYSSLGVEQYF.

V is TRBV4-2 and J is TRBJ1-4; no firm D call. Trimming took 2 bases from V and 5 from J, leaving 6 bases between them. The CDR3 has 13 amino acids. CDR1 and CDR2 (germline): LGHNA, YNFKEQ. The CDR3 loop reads CASSQPLNEKLFF. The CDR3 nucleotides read TGTGCCAGCAGCCAACCGTTGAATGAAAAACTGTTTTTT.